These 8 T cell receptor beta chains originate from one sample sequenced in a study of regulatory T cells in long-lasting Graves disease. With iRepertoire HTBI primers and Arm-PCR of CDR3 regions, TCR beta libraries were built. A single record per CDR3 protein comes from TCRdb applying MiXCR to the multiplex PCR reads. This table holds 550,000 to 600,000 distinct CDR3 sequences, roughly 15% found once. Time point specified: newly diagnosed GD, antithyroid drugs for less than 3 months. Making the TCR library involved RNA that had been extracted from PBMCs. The sample was also linked to a second study, of T cells in Graves' hyperthyroidism and ophthalmopathy.

This material consisted of peripheral blood mononuclear cells (PBMCs), taken at new diagnosis, from a patient treated with antithyroid drugs. Receptors were obtained from a man younger than 35 with Graves disease.

The chain carries TRBV20-1 and TRBJ1-2, with TRBD1 matching 7 bases. The V gene end was trimmed by 7 bases and the J gene end by 0 bases; junction bases not matched to a gene: 14. The CDR3 totals 16 residues. CDR1 and CDR2 (germline): DFQATT, SNEGSKA (reference sequence). The CDR3 coding sequence is TGCAGTGTTCCTGGTGGACAGGCAAAAACTAACTATGGCTACACCTTC. It codes for CSVPGGQAKTNYGYTF.

This clonotype was found many times. The J gene is TRBJ1-5, the V gene TRBV24-1; TRBD1 agrees at 7 bases. The length of the CDR3 is 15 residues. Unmatched junction bases numbered 6, after V lost 5 bases and J lost 3 bases. Germline CDR1 KGHDR, CDR2 SFDVKD. CDR3 nucleotides: TGTGCCACCAGTGGAGGGACAGCCAACAATCAGCCCCAGCATTTT. It yields the protein CATSGGTANNQPQHF.

This clonotype was seen many times. This rearrangement joins TRBV20-1 to TRBJ2-3; no firm D call. CDR1 and CDR2 from the germline V gene are DFQATT and SNEGSKA (reference sequence). The CDR3 runs 16 residues. With 5 bases removed from V and 0 bases from J, the gap between germline ends came to 18 bases. The CDR3 here is CSAGPLGEFSTDTQYF. In DNA, the CDR3 is TGCAGTGCTGGTCCCCTAGGAGAGTTCAGCACAGATACGCAGTATTTT.

Many counts were recorded for this clonotype. As DNA, the CDR3 is TGTGCCAGCAGCTCCCGGGCGGTGGCGGGTTCACCCCTCCACTTT. This sequence encodes CASSSRAVAGSPLHF. The rearrangement joins TRBV28 to TRBJ1-6, with D hard to call. V lost 6 bases and J lost 9, with 18 bases in between. Looked up from germline, CDR1 is MDHEN and CDR2 is SYDVKM. This CDR3 contains 15 residues.

This clonotype was seen only a few times. This chain joins TRBV7-9 and TRBJ2-7, with a possible D match to TRBD2 (5 bases). Trimming shortened V by 1 base and J by 0 bases, and 19 bases separated the two germline ends. The CDR3 length is 18 residues. CDR1 is SEHNR, CDR2 FQNEAQ, per germline (reference sequence). The CDR3, as DNA: TGTGCCAGCAGCTTAGATCTTTTCTATGAGACTACCTCCTACGAGCAGTACTTC. Its protein is CASSLDLFYETTSYEQYF.

Remarks on this clonotype: This sequence is one base from a far larger clone and is likely a read error. This sequence joins TRBV27 and TRBJ2-7; a possible D gene is TRBD2 (5 bases). Germline values: CDR1 MNHEY, CDR2 SMNVEV (reference sequence). V shed 1 base and J shed 7 bases, with 23 bases lying between them. The CDR3 length is 17 residues. In DNA form, the CDR3 reads TGTGCCAGCAGTTTATTCTTTCCGGGGTTCTCCTACAATGAGCAGTACTTC. Its translation: CASSLFFPGFSYNEQYF.

This chain uses TRBV30 with TRBJ2-7, with D maybe TRBD2 (5 bases). The CDR3 loop spans 15 amino acids. CDR1 GTSNPN and CDR2 SVGIG come from the germline V gene (reference sequence). The ends were cut back, 0 bases at V and 0 bases at J, with 12 bases in the middle. For the CDR3, the DNA is TGTGCCTGGAGTGTGGGGAGAACGGTCTCCTACGAGCAGTACTTC. The encoded protein is CAWSVGRTVSYEQYF.

This clonotype has a count of ten or more. The chain joins TRBV7-2 to TRBJ2-7; TRBD2 matches 10 bases. CDR1 is SGHTA and CDR2 is FQGNSA in the germline V gene. Losses at the gene ends were 4 bases for V and 3 bases for J; bases not matched to a gene: 6. The CDR3 extends over 15 amino acids. CDR3 in amino acids: CASSSPAGGVYEQYF. CDR3 bases: TGTGCCAGCAGCTCCCCAGCGGGAGGGGTCTACGAGCAGTACTTC.